The 28 T cell receptor beta chains below come from one sample, sequenced in a study of OX40 agonist ivuxolimab in advanced cancers. Sequencing used immunoSEQ multiplex PCR; TCRdb keeps in-frame clones, though not all of them. The sample lists 60,000 to 75,000 clones; roughly four fifths were seen once. The specimen was CD4+ or CD8+ T cells sorted from blood, collected in a trial of the OX40 agonist ivuxolimab. The receptors derive from an adult with an advanced solid tumor such as melanoma, head and neck, liver or kidney cancer.

This rearrangement joins TRBV19 to TRBJ2-3; D ambiguous. The germline gives CDR1 LNHDA, CDR2 SQIVND (reference sequence). The CDR3 loop spans 14 amino acids. V shed 3 bases and J shed 6 bases, with 13 bases lying between them. CDR3 sequence: CASSMTPAGDTQYF. The CDR3 DNA is TGTGCCAGTAGTATGACCCCGGCTGGCGATACGCAGTATTTT.

The rearrangement joins TRBV6-1 to TRBJ1-5; TRBD1 aligns across 7 bases. The ends lost 7 bases at V and 5 bases at J; junction bases unmatched: 8. CDR3 length equals 14 residues. From germline, CDR1 is MNHNS and CDR2 SASEGT. The DNA for the CDR3 is TGTGCCAGCACCTTCGACAGGGTGCATCAGCCCCAGCATTTT. It specifies CASTFDRVHQPQHF.

This chain uses TRBV6-5 with TRBJ1-5; D gene ambiguous. The CDR3 has 13 residues. V lost 0 bases and J lost 6, with 6 bases in between. The germline gives CDR1 MNHEY, CDR2 SVGAGI. The CDR3 here is CASSYSVSQPQHF. The CDR3 DNA follows: TGTGCCAGCAGTTACTCGGTTAGTCAGCCCCAGCATTTT.

The genes are TRBV9 and TRBJ2-2; possible D gene TRBD2, 5 bases. Germline lookup yields CDR1 SGDLS and CDR2 YYNGEE. The CDR3 runs to 15 residues. V was cut by 0 bases and J by 6 bases, with 12 bases left in between. The CDR3 loop reads CASSVGGAGPGELFF. In DNA form, the CDR3 reads TGTGCCAGCAGCGTAGGTGGCGCGGGCCCCGGGGAGCTGTTTTTT.

This clone has more than one count but fewer than ten. The CDR3 nucleotides are TGTGCCAGCAGCTTGTTGCAGACTGAAGCTTTCTTT. Protein product: CASSLLQTEAFF. V is TRBV5-4 and J is TRBJ1-1; D is undetermined. Germline V gene lookup returns CDR1 SGHNT and CDR2 YYREEE (reference sequence). V was shortened by 1 base and J by 5 bases, with 6 bases between the two germline ends. The CDR3 runs 12 residues.

The V gene is TRBV7-8, the J gene TRBJ2-7; D unresolved. Trimming pared 4 bases from V and 7 bases from J, leaving 17 bases between. Germline CDR1 SGHVS, CDR2 FQNEAQ. There are 14 residues in the CDR3. The CDR3 DNA follows: TGTGCCAGCAGCTCTACCAAGGGCCTGGGAGAGCAGTACTTC. The encoded protein is CASSSTKGLGEQYF.

CDR3 region: CASNKQGGGQPQHF. In DNA form, the CDR3 reads TGTGCCAGCAACAAACAGGGTGGGGGACAGCCCCAGCATTTT. The chain recombines TRBV6-5 with TRBJ1-5; TRBD1 is a possible D gene (6 bases). Trimming took off 7 bases at V and 7 bases at J, with 17 bases between the two ends. CDR3 length: 14 amino acids. Per germline, CDR1 MNHEY and CDR2 SVGAGI.

This chain joins TRBV6-7 and TRBJ1-5; no definite D call. TRBV6-7 is an open reading frame whose function is uncertain. Trimming removed 2 bases from V and 4 bases from J, with 15 bases in between. The CDR3 loop spans 16 amino acids. The CDR3 bases are TGTGCCAGCAGTTACCTGTACTTTGCGGCGAATCAGCCCCAGCATTTT. Its protein is CASSYLYFAANQPQHF.

The chain has TRBV2 and TRBJ1-1, with D unclear. The CDR3 sequence is 14 residues long. Germline V lookup: CDR1 SNHLY, CDR2 FYNNEI. V was shortened by 3 bases and J by 6 bases, with 14 bases between the two germline ends. The CDR3 DNA follows: TGTGCCAGCAGTGAGGGTCGGTTAAGGCCTGAAGCTTTCTTT. It yields the protein CASSEGRLRPEAFF.

This rearrangement joins TRBV15 to TRBJ2-1; 7 nucleotides line up with TRBD1. Germline assignment: CDR1 LNHNV and CDR2 YYDKDF (reference sequence). V shed 5 bases, J shed 9 bases, and the junction held 7 bases outside the gene matches. The CDR3 length is 13 residues. This chain's CDR3 is CATSARDRVEQFF. The CDR3 DNA is TGTGCCACCAGCGCCCGAGACAGGGTTGAGCAGTTCTTC.

The V call is TRBV16, the J call TRBJ1-2; D uncertain. V lost 4 bases to trimming and J lost 3 bases, with 12 bases between them. The CDR3 is made up of 14 amino acids. Germline CDR1 and CDR2: KGHSY and FQNENV. The DNA for the CDR3 is TGTGCCAGCAGCCGCGCCCTTGGTGACTATGGCTACACCTTC. Translated, it gives CASSRALGDYGYTF. The full variable domain, with the rest looked up from reference TRBV16 and TRBJ1-2, is GEEVAQTPKHLVRGEGQKAKLYCAPIKGHSYVFWYQQVLKNEFKFLISFQNENVFDETGMPKERFSAKCLPNSPCSLEIQATKLEDSAVYFCASSRALGDYGYTFGSGTRLTVV.

The rearrangement joins TRBV30 to TRBJ1-2; possible D gene TRBD1, 5 bases. From germline, CDR1 is GTSNPN and CDR2 SVGIG (reference sequence). The germline V and J ends were trimmed by 0 bases and 0 bases, with 17 bases remaining between them. The CDR3 consists of 17 residues. The CDR3 nucleotides are TGTGCCTGGAGTGTACCATACCCTCCGGGGGCTAACTATGGCTACACCTTC. It yields the protein CAWSVPYPPGANYGYTF.

The chain combines TRBV7-9 with TRBJ1-3; no reliable D call. Germline loops: CDR1 SEHNR, CDR2 FQNEAQ (reference sequence). V was clipped by 8 bases and J by 2 bases, with 7 bases between them. CDR3 length: 12 residues. CDR3 region: CASLFTGNTIYF. The CDR3 DNA reads TGTGCCAGCCTCTTCACTGGAAACACCATATATTTT.

The DNA for the CDR3 is TGCGCCAGCAGCCATCGGACAGGCAACACTGAAGCTTTCTTT. This gives the protein CASSHRTGNTEAFF. The chain is built from TRBV4-1 and TRBJ1-1, with 7 bases aligning to TRBD1. CDR3 length: 14 residues. V shed 3 bases and J 2 bases; nucleotides not matched to a gene: 3. Germline V gene data show CDR1 as MGHRA and CDR2 as YSYEKL.

The chain employs TRBV7-2 and TRBJ1-4; 12 positions agree with TRBD1. V lost 5 bases, J lost 8 bases, and 6 bases stayed unmatched. The CDR3 is 15 residues long. Germline CDR1 reads SGHTA; CDR2 reads FQGNSA. CDR3: CASSPTGTGGEKLFF. CDR3 nucleotide sequence: TGTGCCAGCAGCCCTACCGGGACAGGGGGCGAAAAACTGTTTTTT.

The rearrangement links TRBV27 to TRBJ2-2, with D possibly TRBD1 on 6 matching bases. CDR1 and CDR2 from the germline V gene are MNHEY and SMNVEV (reference sequence). The V and J ends lost 3 bases and 0 bases respectively, with 20 bases between them. The length of the CDR3 is 19 residues. The CDR3 DNA reads as TGTGCCAGCAGTTTGTTCCCCGAAGCCGGGACATCGAACACCGGGGAGCTGTTTTTT. Amino acids: CASSLFPEAGTSNTGELFF.

This chain joins TRBV6-1 and TRBJ2-3, with D uncertain. This CDR3 region has 14 residues. Deletions cut 5 bases from V and 2 bases from J, with 11 bases between. Germline CDR1 MNHNS, CDR2 SASEGT. CDR3 sequence: CASSSTAYTDTQYF. CDR3 nucleotides: TGTGCCAGCAGTTCTACGGCTTACACAGATACGCAGTATTTT.

The chain carries TRBV5-1 and TRBJ1-1, with D possibly TRBD1 on 5 matching bases. The V gene's germline CDR1 is SGHRS and CDR2 YFSETQ. This CDR3 spans 15 amino acids. V was clipped by 0 bases and J by 5 bases, with 14 bases between them. CDR3 nucleotides: TGCGCCAGCAGCTTGGATAGTGGGGGAGGGACTGAAGCTTTCTTT. This sequence encodes CASSLDSGGGTEAFF.

The chain has TRBV4-2 and TRBJ1-6; 7 bases match TRBD1. The CDR3 runs 17 residues. CDR1 and CDR2 from the germline V gene are LGHNA and YNFKEQ. Trimming cost V 0 bases and J 17 bases; bases outside gene matches: 19. CDR3 DNA: TGTGCCAGCAGCCAAGATTACCCTAACAGGGGACGGCCAACTTTCCACTTT. Amino acids: CASSQDYPNRGRPTFHF.

The CDR3 loop is CASSFAGASTEAFF. For the CDR3, the DNA is TGTGCCAGTAGTTTTGCCGGGGCGAGCACTGAAGCTTTCTTT. The rearrangement links TRBV19 to TRBJ1-1; tentative D call: TRBD1 (5 bases). V was pared by 5 bases and J by 4 bases, with 14 bases between. This CDR3 spans 14 amino acids. Germline assignment: CDR1 LNHDA and CDR2 SQIVND (reference sequence).

The rearrangement uses TRBV2 and TRBJ2-2; D might be TRBD1 (5 bases). Trimming took 4 bases from V and 2 from J, leaving 8 bases between them. The germline V gene encodes CDR1 SNHLY and CDR2 FYNNEI. The CDR3 is 14 amino acids. The CDR3 here is CASSAGPNTGELFF. CDR3 nucleotide sequence: TGTGCCAGCAGTGCAGGGCCCAACACCGGGGAGCTGTTTTTT.

The chain links TRBV18 to TRBJ2-3; a weak D match, TRBD2 (6 bases). V was clipped by 8 bases and J by 4 bases, with 13 bases between them. CDR3 size: 13 residues. From germline, CDR1 is KGHSH and CDR2 LQKENI. Here the CDR3 reads CASTDGGSDTQYF. The CDR3 DNA is TGTGCCAGCACTGACGGGGGATCAGATACGCAGTATTTT.

The chain is built from TRBV5-8 and TRBJ1-1, with TRBD1 as a possible D gene (5 bases). Germline assignment: CDR1 SGHTS and CDR2 YDEGEE. This CDR3 is 15 amino acids long. Trimming pared 0 bases from V and 3 bases from J, leaving 12 bases between. CDR3 nucleotide sequence: TGTGCCAGCAGCTTGGATGGGGGGAAGGACACTGAAGCTTTCTTT. It codes for CASSLDGGKDTEAFF.

This chain uses TRBV7-2 with TRBJ2-2; TRBD1 matches 8 bases. CDR3 length: 16 amino acids. Germline values: CDR1 SGHTA, CDR2 FQGNSA. V was clipped by 5 bases and J by 9 bases; unmatched bases: 14. In DNA form, the CDR3 reads TGTGCCAGCAGCCCTACCGGGACAGGCACGTCCAGGGAGCTGTTTTTT. Translation: CASSPTGTGTSRELFF.

The genes are TRBV5-4 and TRBJ1-2, with 8 nucleotides matching TRBD1. V trimming: 4 bases; J trimming: 10 bases; junction bases outside the gene matches: 15. CDR1 is SGHNT, CDR2 YYREEE, per germline (reference sequence). This CDR3 region has 15 residues. The CDR3 loop is CASSPGGETGDLYTF. In DNA, the CDR3 is TGTGCCAGCAGCCCGGGGGGGGAGACAGGGGACCTCTACACCTTC.

There are a few counts of this clone. The chain is built from TRBV11-3 and TRBJ1-1; D gene unclear. Between the trimmed V and J ends, which lost 0 bases and 3 bases, there was a span of 5 bases. The CDR3 runs 13 residues. Per germline, CDR1 SGHNT and CDR2 YENEEA. This CDR3 is CASSLDVDTEAFF. CDR3 DNA sequence: TGTGCCAGCAGCTTAGATGTGGACACTGAAGCTTTCTTT.

This clone was seen a few times. The V call is TRBV18, the J call TRBJ2-2; possibly TRBD1 for D (6 bases). The CDR3 length is 14 residues. V lost 1 base to trimming and J lost 3 bases, with 6 bases between them. Germline CDR1 is KGHSH and CDR2 is LQKENI. DNA for the CDR3: TGTGCCAGCTCACCACGACAGGACACCGGGGAGCTGTTTTTT. Translation: CASSPRQDTGELFF. The full variable domain, rest sourced from reference TRBV18 and TRBJ2-2, is NAGVMQNPRHLVRRRGQEARLRCSPMKGHSHVYWYRQLPEEGLKFMVYLQKENIIDESGMPKERFSAEFPKEGPSILRIQQVVRGDSAAYFCASSPRQDTGELFFGEGSRLTVL.

The chain couples TRBV10-3 to TRBJ2-5; 8 positions match TRBD1. This CDR3 is built from 18 residues. V lost 4 bases to trimming and J lost 3 bases; unmatched junction nucleotides: 16. Germline V gives CDR1 ENHRY, CDR2 SYGVKD. The CDR3 sequence: CAISALTLRTGSKETQYF. The CDR3 bases are TGTGCCATCAGTGCCCTTACTTTACGGACAGGGTCGAAAGAGACCCAGTACTTC.